Included here is one T cell receptor beta chain sequence, with context. Its antigen is unknown. The source of the sample is a study of shared clonotypes between healthy human individuals. As for the study in general: Each donor had three CD4 naive, three CD4 memory, two CD8 naive and one CD8 memory plate.

Using immunoSEQ multiplex PCR, the repertoire was profiled, and TCRdb retains in-frame clones only, with some absent. The sample contains over 800,000 clones, over 90% of which appear only once. Study findings and constraints: Generation probabilities were higher for clonotypes shared across all four sorted-subset donors than for unshared ones. Across a handful of donors, naive CD4 shared around 5.1%, naive CD8 approximately 3.5%, memory CD4 2.3%, memory CD8 0.4%.

Terminally differentiated effector memory CD45RA+ cells were excluded by CCR7 positive selection of CD45RO-negative cells. The CDR3 covers 11 residues. V lost 5 bases to trimming and J lost 13 bases; unmatched junction nucleotides: 3. The germline V gene encodes CDR1 LNHDA and CDR2 SQIVND (reference sequence). The origin of this receptor is a man aged 25-45 years in good health. The sample taken for sequencing was naive CD8+ T cells sorted from blood. The chain joins TRBV19 to TRBJ1-4, with TRBD1 matching 8 bases. CDR3 protein: CASSVGTGLFF. The CDR3 bases are TGTGCCAGTAGTGTAGGGACAGGACTGTTTTTT.